The sequence of this T cell receptor beta chain was determined in a study of T cells after yellow fever vaccination. Via MiXCR, TCRdb re-called the 5' RACE reads, giving one row per CDR3 protein. The sample contains under 600,000 distinct CDR3 sequences, 21% of which appear only once. As to this clonotype: Its antigen remains unknown.

Study-wide points: Abundant contaminating clonotypes from the bulk population could appear in FACS-sorted repertoires.

The length of the CDR3 is 14 residues. Sample: PBMCs, taken around 3 weeks after the first yellow fever vaccination. V usage is TRBV21-1 and J usage is TRBJ2-7; the D call of TRBD2 is as the table states it, not checked on the DNA. TRBV21-1 is marked as a pseudogene. This TCR was sampled from a man in his late teens or twenties who received the YFV17D yellow fever vaccine. The DNA for the CDR3 is TGTGCCAGCGGGCCTCGCAAGGTCGGCTACGAGCAGTACGTC. Its protein product is CASGPRKVGYEQYV.